This record looks at one T cell receptor (beta chain) sequence and its context. Its cognate antigen is unknown. TCRdb re-analysed the RT-PCR reads in MiXCR, keeping a single row per CDR3 protein. Altogether 500,000 to 600,000 distinct CDR3 sequences are present, around 11% being singletons, with the ten largest covering roughly 9.6%. This CDR3 has 13 amino acids. V was cut by 7 bases and J by 6 bases, with 13 bases left in between. Germline V gene sequence: CDR1 MNHNS, CDR2 SASEGT. The data are from a study of response to subunit inactivated influenza vaccine. The study's findings and limits: Authors suggested each seasonal flu vaccination may recruit only limited numbers of new T cells.

Separately, the same data were catalogued under a study of T cells expressing NK-cell markers. That paper states: Researchers built TCR beta cDNA using 5'RACE template switching with UMIs. Underlying the TCR beta repertoires were sorted CD3+CD56+NKG2C+, CD3+CD56+NKG2C- and CD3+CD56-NKG2C+ T cells. One of eight sequenced donors was HCMV-seronegative; the other seven were seropositive. In several experiments, sorting was confined to alpha-beta TCR T cells through use of an anti-gamma-delta TCR antibody.

The receptor was isolated from a man aged 45-65 years who received an inactivated influenza vaccine. The material was PBMCs from blood, obtained on the day of vaccination. The chain carries TRBV6-1 and TRBJ2-1, with a possible D match to TRBD2 (6 bases). In DNA, the CDR3 is TGTGCCAGCACATCCCGGGGGTTCAATGAGCAGTTCTTC. Translating it yields CASTSRGFNEQFF.